These 21 T cell receptor beta chains came from one sample sequenced in a study of shared clonotypes between healthy human individuals. Selected positively for CCR7 and CD45RO-negative, naive CD8 cells excluded terminally differentiated effector memory CD45RA+ cells. Only in-frame clones appear in the TCRdb table, and some are missing; sequencing was by immunoSEQ multiplex PCR. The sample lists approximately 2,200,000 clones, 90% to 95% seen once, with 1.7% in the top ten. Sequencing was done on a sample of naive CD8+ T cells from PBMCs. Source of these receptors: a man aged 18 to 35 in good health. Some clones in this sample may be carry-over from other donors' samples.

V usage is TRBV6-4 and J usage is TRBJ2-1; the match to TRBD1 covers 12 bases. The V and J ends lost 6 bases and 8 bases, in that order; junction bases with no gene match: 5. Germline assignment: CDR1 MRHNA and CDR2 SNTAGT. This CDR3 has 14 amino acids. CDR3 amino acids: CASRPGQGADEQFF. The CDR3 DNA reads as TGTGCCAGCAGGCCGGGACAGGGGGCCGATGAGCAGTTCTTC.

The chain uses TRBV7-9 and TRBJ2-1; 9 bases are shared with TRBD1. Unmatched junction bases numbered 9, after V lost 5 bases and J lost 7 bases. This CDR3 contains 15 residues. Germline CDR1 and CDR2: SEHNR and FQNEAQ (reference sequence). CDR3 coding DNA: TGTGCCAGCAGCCTCCCGGGACAGGGCAGAAATGAGCAGTTCTTC. This sequence encodes CASSLPGQGRNEQFF.

This chain joins TRBV4-2 and TRBJ2-4; 12 nucleotides line up with TRBD2. The V and J ends lost 0 bases and 3 bases, in that order; junction bases with no gene match: 6. This CDR3 is built from 18 residues. The germline V gene encodes CDR1 LGHNA and CDR2 YNFKEQ. The CDR3 DNA reads TGTGCCAGCAGCCAAGAATGGACTAGCGGGAAGGACAAAAACATTCAGTACTTC. This translates into CASSQEWTSGKDKNIQYF.

This chain links TRBV6-1 with TRBJ2-4; TRBD2 might be the D (5 bases). V lost 4 bases to trimming and J lost 0 bases, with 19 bases between them. The CDR3 spans 18 residues. The germline gives CDR1 MNHNS, CDR2 SASEGT. In nucleotides, the CDR3 is TGTGCCAGCAGTGCCCTCATCGAGCGGACCCTAGCCAAAAACATTCAGTACTTC. Encoded protein: CASSALIERTLAKNIQYF.

The V and J genes are TRBV9 and TRBJ2-1; 7 bases line up with TRBD2. Germline V gene data show CDR1 as SGDLS and CDR2 as YYNGEE. The CDR3 covers 14 residues. J was trimmed by 9 bases and V by 0 bases; bases with no gene match: 6. Here the CDR3 reads CASSVDGGSIEQFF. The CDR3, as DNA: TGTGCCAGCAGCGTAGACGGCGGGAGTATTGAGCAGTTCTTC.

V usage is TRBV11-2 and J usage is TRBJ2-1; TRBD2 might be the D (7 bases). CDR1 and CDR2 (germline): SGHAT, FQNNGV. The CDR3 length is 16 residues. V was shortened by 1 base and J by 5 bases, with 15 bases between the two germline ends. The CDR3 DNA follows: TGTGCCAGCAGCTTAGTAGGGCAGGGGAGGGACAATGAGCAGTTCTTC. Its protein product is CASSLVGQGRDNEQFF.

The chain links TRBV19 to TRBJ1-5; D is ambiguous. Germline V gene data show CDR1 as LNHDA and CDR2 as SQIVND (reference sequence). V lost 5 bases to trimming and J lost 4 bases, with 9 bases between them. This CDR3 has 13 residues. The CDR3 region has the DNA TGTGCCAGTAGTCCCGCGGCGAATCAGCCCCAGCATTTT. Amino acid sequence: CASSPAANQPQHF. The variable domain in full, completed from reference TRBV19 and TRBJ1-5, reads DGGITQSPKYLFRKEGQNVTLSCEQNLNHDAMYWYRQDPGQGLRLIYYSQIVNDFQKGDIAEGYSVSREKKESFPLTVTSAQKNPTAFYLCASSPAANQPQHFGDGTRLSIL.

The chain joins TRBV6-1 to TRBJ2-1, with 7 bases lining up with TRBD2. J was trimmed by 7 bases and V by 4 bases; bases with no gene match: 4. CDR1 and CDR2 from the germline V gene are MNHNS and SASEGT. CDR3 length equals 13 residues. CDR3 DNA: TGTGCCAGCAGTGTCGGGGGAGGGAATGAGCAGTTCTTC. Residues: CASSVGGGNEQFF.

The gene calls are TRBV15 and TRBJ2-7, with D possibly being TRBD2 (5 bases). The CDR3 runs to 14 residues. The V end was cut by 3 bases, the J end by 4 bases, with 13 bases between. CDR1 and CDR2 (germline): LNHNV, YYDKDF (reference sequence). This CDR3 is CATSSPGSDYEQYF. The CDR3 nucleotides are TGTGCCACCAGCAGCCCGGGATCAGATTACGAGCAGTACTTC.

V usage is TRBV28 and J usage is TRBJ2-2; tentative D call: TRBD2 (6 bases). The CDR3 runs 13 residues. The V gene lost 6 bases and the J gene lost 6 bases, with 11 bases spanning the gap. Looked up from germline, CDR1 is MDHEN and CDR2 is SYDVKM. This CDR3 reads CASSPGTAGELFF. CDR3 nucleotides: TGTGCCAGCAGCCCCGGGACTGCCGGGGAGCTGTTTTTT.

The J gene is TRBJ2-7, the V gene TRBV30, with TRBD1 as a possible D gene (5 bases). The germline V gene encodes CDR1 GTSNPN and CDR2 SVGIG (reference sequence). The CDR3 extends over 13 amino acids. The germline V and J ends were trimmed by 7 bases and 0 bases, with 13 bases remaining between them. This chain's CDR3 is CASTARDSYEQYF. The CDR3 DNA is TGTGCCTCAACGGCCAGGGACTCCTACGAGCAGTACTTC.

The chain employs TRBV7-9 and TRBJ2-1; a weak D match, TRBD2 (5 bases). The CDR3 runs to 15 residues. V was clipped by 3 bases and J by 10 bases, with 19 bases between them. CDR1 and CDR2 (germline): SEHNR, FQNEAQ (reference sequence). CDR3 loop: CASSFSGLAPLEQFF. DNA of the CDR3: TGTGCCAGCAGCTTTTCGGGATTGGCCCCATTGGAGCAGTTCTTC.

As to this clone: Other nucleotide sequences in the sample specify the same CDR3. The J gene is TRBJ2-3, the V gene TRBV6-5; D remains unclear. The CDR3 length is 14 residues. Trimming left V 0 bases short and J 4 bases short, with 8 bases between. Germline loops: CDR1 MNHEY, CDR2 SVGAGI. CDR3 DNA: TGTGCCAGCAGTTACTCGAACGAGGCAGATACGCAGTATTTT. Encoded protein: CASSYSNEADTQYF.

V gene TRBV5-4 combines with J gene TRBJ2-1; D is uncertain. Trimming pared 3 bases from V and 8 bases from J, leaving 21 bases between. The CDR3 extends over 16 amino acids. Germline V gene data show CDR1 as SGHNT and CDR2 as YYREEE (reference sequence). This chain's CDR3 is CASSSRPDFLADEQFF. CDR3 in DNA: TGTGCCAGCAGCTCGAGACCCGATTTTCTCGCGGATGAGCAGTTCTTC.

DNA of the CDR3: TGTGCCAGCGCCTCAGGGGTGCGGGAGCAGTACTTC. The encoded protein is CASASGVREQYF. The chain carries TRBV11-2 and TRBJ2-7; D may be TRBD1 (6 bases). Per the germline V gene, CDR1 is SGHAT and CDR2 is FQNNGV. The CDR3 is 12 amino acids. Trimming pared 8 bases from V and 7 bases from J, leaving 15 bases between. Filled out from reference TRBV11-2 and TRBJ2-7, the complete variable domain reads EAGVAQSPRYKIIEKRQSVAFWCNPISGHATLYWYQQILGQGPKLLIQFQNNGVVDDSQLPKDRFSAERLKGVDSTLKIQPAKLEDSAVYLCASASGVREQYFGPGTRLTVT.

Comment on this clone: This same CDR3 is encoded by further DNA sequences in the sample. The chain uses TRBV30 and TRBJ2-3; TRBD2 matches 12 bases. This CDR3 contains 15 residues. Unmatched junction bases numbered 3, after V lost 0 bases and J lost 5 bases. Germline CDR1 GTSNPN, CDR2 SVGIG (reference sequence). The chain's CDR3 is CAWSVLAGGGDTQYF. The CDR3, as DNA: TGTGCCTGGAGTGTACTAGCGGGAGGTGGAGATACGCAGTATTTT.

The V and J genes are TRBV27 and TRBJ2-1; unclear D gene. The germline gives CDR1 MNHEY, CDR2 SMNVEV (reference sequence). This CDR3 region has 14 residues. The V end lost 2 bases, the J end lost 8 bases, and 13 bases lay between the germline ends. CDR3 bases: TGTGCCAGCAGTTTAGGCCCGTTAGGTGATGAGCAGTTCTTC. It translates to CASSLGPLGDEQFF.

The sample holds one count of this clone. This chain links TRBV7-9 with TRBJ2-3; weak D call: TRBD2 (6 bases). Germline CDR1 is SEHNR and CDR2 is FQNEAQ (reference sequence). Trimming took off 6 bases at V and 1 base at J, with 11 bases between the two ends. The CDR3 covers 14 residues. CDR3: CASRNGRGTDTQYF. For the CDR3, the DNA is TGTGCCAGCAGGAACGGGAGAGGCACAGATACGCAGTATTTT.

The chain has TRBV13 and TRBJ2-1; 7 bases align to TRBD2. The CDR3 runs to 16 residues. From germline, CDR1 is PRHDT and CDR2 FYEKMQ (reference sequence). The junction had 5 bases not matched to a gene; V was cut back by 0 bases and J by 3 bases. CDR3 DNA: TGTGCCAGCAGCTTAGGGGCCAGCGGGAACTACAATGAGCAGTTCTTC. Amino acids: CASSLGASGNYNEQFF. Supplemented by reference TRBV13 and TRBJ2-1, the full variable domain reads AAGVIQSPRHLIKEKRETATLKCYPIPRHDTVYWYQQGPGQDPQFLISFYEKMQSDKGSIPDRFSAQQFSDYHSELNMSSLELGDSALYFCASSLGASGNYNEQFFGPGTRLTVL.

This chain links TRBV5-8 with TRBJ1-3; D is unresolved. Trimming removed 0 bases from V and 0 bases from J, with 4 bases in between. The CDR3 length is 14 residues. Germline V gene sequence: CDR1 SGHTS, CDR2 YDEGEE. The CDR3 reads CASSLAVSGNTIYF. CDR3 DNA sequence: TGTGCCAGCAGCTTGGCAGTCTCTGGAAACACCATATATTTT.

This chain links TRBV28 with TRBJ2-7; the D is unclear. CDR1 MDHEN and CDR2 SYDVKM come from the germline V gene. CDR3 length equals 15 residues. V gave up 6 bases and J gave up 2 bases, with 17 bases separating them. The CDR3 nucleotides are TGTGCCAGCAGCCAAGAGCCAAAACGGCCCTACGAGCAGTACTTC. It codes for CASSQEPKRPYEQYF.